The 28 T cell receptor beta chains reported below all come from one sample, sequenced in a study of shared T cell receptors in the human thymus. Only in-frame clones appear in the TCRdb table, and some are missing; sequencing was by immunoSEQ multiplex PCR. This sample carries hundreds of thousands of clones, more than 85% of them seen once, and the ten largest clones take roughly 0.02%. What was sequenced was thymocytes. These receptors all come from a human donor.

This sequence joins TRBV7-9 and TRBJ2-4, with 12 bases aligning to TRBD2. Germline CDR1 and CDR2: SEHNR and FQNEAQ (reference sequence). CDR3 length: 14 amino acids. V was pared by 10 bases and J by 8 bases, with 9 bases of the junction left unmatched. The CDR3 protein is CATAPLAGGDIQYF. The CDR3 region has the DNA TGTGCCACCGCTCCACTAGCGGGAGGAGACATTCAGTACTTC.

V and J are TRBV5-1 and TRBJ2-7; either TRBD1 or TRBD2 may supply D (6 bases each). The CDR3 totals 13 residues. The V gene's germline CDR1 is SGHRS and CDR2 YFSETQ. Trimming took off 2 bases at V and 5 bases at J, with 11 bases between the two ends. CDR3 protein: CASSFPRGDEQYF. The CDR3 DNA reads TGCGCCAGCAGCTTCCCGAGGGGGGACGAGCAGTACTTC.

The chain carries TRBV7-3 and TRBJ2-3; the D gene is possibly TRBD2 (6 bases). Germline V gene lookup returns CDR1 SGHTA and CDR2 FQGTGA. Between the trimmed V and J ends, which lost 2 bases and 4 bases, there was a span of 10 bases. The CDR3 sequence is 14 residues long. CDR3 region: CASSLAGTADTQYF. The CDR3, as DNA: TGTGCCAGCAGCTTAGCGGGGACGGCAGATACGCAGTATTTT.

The rearrangement joins TRBV29-1 to TRBJ2-6; D is unresolved. CDR1 SQVTM and CDR2 ANQGSEA come from the germline V gene. The CDR3 is 14 amino acids. Trimming took off 5 bases at V and 0 bases at J, with 8 bases between the two ends. Written as DNA, the CDR3 is TGCAGCGTTTTGGCCAGCTCTGGGGCCAACGTCCTGACTTTC. It translates to CSVLASSGANVLTF.

This clone has only one observation. This chain uses TRBV29-1 with TRBJ1-1; TRBD1 is a possible D gene (5 bases). V gave up 5 bases and J gave up 4 bases, with 11 bases separating them. This CDR3 has 12 residues. Per germline, CDR1 SQVTM and CDR2 ANQGSEA. The CDR3: CSVSRGGTEAFF. The CDR3 bases are TGCAGCGTTTCTCGTGGGGGCACTGAAGCTTTCTTT.

CDR3 in amino acids: CASSPPGLAETSSGELFF. CDR3 DNA sequence: TGCGCCAGCAGCCCTCCGGGACTAGCGGAAACCTCCTCCGGGGAGCTGTTTTTT. The chain links TRBV4-1 to TRBJ2-2; 11 nucleotides match TRBD2. CDR1 MGHRA and CDR2 YSYEKL come from the germline V gene. This CDR3 comprises 18 residues. J gave up 6 bases and V 4 bases, and 13 bases lay outside the gene matches.

The chain is built from TRBV6-1 and TRBJ1-2; tentative D call: TRBD1 (6 bases). Trimming pared 2 bases from V and 3 bases from J, leaving 19 bases between. The CDR3 is made up of 17 amino acids. Germline assignment: CDR1 MNHNS and CDR2 SASEGT. DNA for the CDR3: TGTGCCAGCAGTGAACTAGACAGGACCATTAATTACTATGGCTACACCTTC. It encodes CASSELDRTINYYGYTF.

The rearrangement links TRBV7-2 to TRBJ2-1, with 11 nucleotides matching TRBD2. In germline, CDR1 is SGHTA, CDR2 FQGNSA. The CDR3 runs 17 residues. V was pared by 1 base and J by 0 bases, with 2 bases of the junction left unmatched. CDR3 nucleotides: TGTGCCAGCAGCTTAGGTACTAGCGGGAGCTCCTACAATGAGCAGTTCTTC. This gives the protein CASSLGTSGSSYNEQFF.

V and J are TRBV5-6 and TRBJ2-5, with D perhaps matching TRBD2 (6 bases). Looked up from germline, CDR1 is SGHDT and CDR2 is YYEEEE. V was shortened by 4 bases and J by 7 bases, with 17 bases between the two germline ends. The CDR3 is 14 amino acids. The CDR3 nucleotides are TGTGCCAGCAGCATCCGGGACTCGCGTGGGACCCAGTACTTC. It specifies CASSIRDSRGTQYF.

The J gene is TRBJ2-2, the V gene TRBV10-3; D unclear. CDR1 and CDR2 from the germline V gene are ENHRY and SYGVKD. Trimming removed 0 bases at V and 8 bases at J, with 7 bases between. CDR3 length equals 13 residues. The CDR3 sequence is CAISESVSGELFF. CDR3 coding DNA: TGTGCCATCAGTGAGTCGGTGTCTGGGGAGCTGTTTTTT.

The chain has TRBV27 and TRBJ2-6; D is unresolved. Germline V gene data show CDR1 as MNHEY and CDR2 as SMNVEV (reference sequence). V was pared by 0 bases and J by 3 bases, with 12 bases between. The CDR3 is 17 residues long. The CDR3 DNA sequence: TGTGCCAGCAGTTTATCGGCAGGAACGTATGGGGCCAACGTCCTGACTTTC. As protein: CASSLSAGTYGANVLTF.

The chain uses TRBV14 and TRBJ2-7; TRBD1 agrees at 7 bases. V lost 0 bases and J lost 1; bases outside the gene matches: 9. Germline V lookup: CDR1 SGHDN, CDR2 FVKESK. The CDR3 has 17 residues. CDR3 DNA: TGTGCCAGCAGCCAAGAGAATTGGGGACAGCAATCCTACGAGCAGTACTTC. Amino acid sequence: CASSQENWGQQSYEQYF.

This chain joins TRBV4-1 and TRBJ2-1, with D possibly TRBD2 on 6 matching bases. V lost 2 bases, J lost 0 bases, and 11 bases lay in between. CDR1 MGHRA and CDR2 YSYEKL come from the germline V gene. The CDR3 covers 16 residues. The CDR3 nucleotides are TGCGCCAGCAGCCAACGTGGAGGGAGCTCCTACAATGAGCAGTTCTTC. This gives the protein CASSQRGGSSYNEQFF.

The V call is TRBV28, the J call TRBJ1-1, with D possibly matching TRBD1 (6 bases). The CDR3 has 15 residues. Germline loops: CDR1 MDHEN, CDR2 SYDVKM. V dropped 4 bases and J dropped 0 bases, with 12 bases sitting between them. CDR3 sequence: CASSSTGGMNTEAFF. The CDR3, as DNA: TGTGCCAGCAGTTCAACCGGGGGCATGAACACTGAAGCTTTCTTT.

For the CDR3, the DNA is TGTGCCAGTAACCCTGGGCGGGTCCGCGGTAATGAAAAACTGTTTTTT. This gives the protein CASNPGRVRGNEKLFF. J is TRBJ1-4 and V is TRBV19; D call uncertain. The V end was cut by 7 bases, the J end by 4 bases, with 19 bases between. Germline CDR1 reads LNHDA; CDR2 reads SQIVND (reference sequence). The CDR3 length is 16 residues.

This rearrangement joins TRBV5-8 to TRBJ2-1; 7 bases agree with TRBD1. V was pared by 0 bases and J by 3 bases, with 9 bases of the junction left unmatched. There are 17 residues in the CDR3. Germline CDR1 and CDR2: SGHTS and YDEGEE. The CDR3 protein is CASSLEGGKDVYNEQFF. For the CDR3, the DNA is TGTGCCAGCAGCTTGGAAGGGGGCAAGGACGTCTACAATGAGCAGTTCTTC.

This chain connects TRBV10-3 to TRBJ1-3; D ambiguous. Germline V CDR1 and CDR2: ENHRY, SYGVKD. Trimming shortened V by 4 bases and J by 0 bases, and 7 bases separated the two germline ends. The CDR3 sequence is 14 residues long. In nucleotides, the CDR3 is TGTGCCATCAGTGCGGCAGCCTCTGGAAACACCATATATTTT. Translated, it gives CAISAAASGNTIYF.

The table lists this clone with a count of one. This chain links TRBV27 with TRBJ1-2, with 7 bases that match TRBD1. The CDR3 totals 16 residues. Germline V gives CDR1 MNHEY, CDR2 SMNVEV (reference sequence). The V segment lost 0 bases and the J segment 1 base; nucleotides outside the gene matches: 5. The CDR3, as DNA: TGTGCCAGCAGTTTATCCCGGGACAGATTTAACTATGGCTACACCTTC. This encodes CASSLSRDRFNYGYTF.

This clone was observed a handful of times. The genes are TRBV5-8 and TRBJ1-4, with D unresolved. V was cut by 1 base and J by 15 bases, with 13 bases left in between. This CDR3 spans 12 amino acids. Germline V gene data show CDR1 as SGHTS and CDR2 as YDEGEE. CDR3 in DNA: TGTGCCAGCAGCTTGTCGGATGATTTGTTGTTTTTT. As protein: CASSLSDDLLFF.

This rearrangement joins TRBV6-1 to TRBJ2-7; D remains ambiguous. This CDR3 has 16 amino acids. With 1 base removed from V and 0 bases from J, the gap between germline ends came to 13 bases. Germline V CDR1 and CDR2: MNHNS, SASEGT. This CDR3 reads CASSEGGQSPSYEQYF. In nucleotides, the CDR3 is TGTGCCAGCAGTGAAGGTGGGCAGAGCCCCTCCTACGAGCAGTACTTC.

This rearrangement joins TRBV5-4 to TRBJ2-4; D is ambiguous. The CDR3 has 12 amino acids. Trimming stripped 0 bases from V and 9 bases from J, with 7 bases between. Germline CDR1 is SGHNT and CDR2 is YYREEE (reference sequence). The CDR3 DNA reads as TGTGCCAGCAGCTTGGATGACGGCATTCAGTACTTC. Protein sequence: CASSLDDGIQYF. The full variable domain, rest sourced from reference TRBV5-4 and TRBJ2-4, is ETGVTQSPTHLIKTRGQQVTLRCSSQSGHNTVSWYQQALGQGPQFIFQYYREEENGRGNFPPRFSGLQFPNYSSELNVNALELDDSALYLCASSLDDGIQYFGAGTRLSVL.

This chain uses TRBV5-1 with TRBJ1-4, with D tentatively TRBD1 (6 bases). V dropped 0 bases and J dropped 0 bases, with 12 bases sitting between them. This CDR3 has 17 amino acids. Germline values: CDR1 SGHRS, CDR2 YFSETQ. CDR3 loop: CASSLANREATNEKLFF. The CDR3 region has the DNA TGCGCCAGCAGCTTGGCTAACAGGGAGGCAACTAATGAAAAACTGTTTTTT.

The rearrangement joins TRBV14 to TRBJ1-1; unclear D gene. Germline CDR1 and CDR2: SGHDN and FVKESK. V was clipped by 0 bases and J by 1 base, with 6 bases between them. This CDR3 is built from 14 residues. The CDR3 DNA reads TGTGCCAGCAGCCAAGATAATAAGAACACTGAAGCTTTCTTT. It yields the protein CASSQDNKNTEAFF.

The rearrangement links TRBV19 to TRBJ2-3; no firm D call. Germline V gene lookup returns CDR1 LNHDA and CDR2 SQIVND (reference sequence). Trimming removed 1 base from V and 5 bases from J, with 1 base in between. The CDR3 is 11 amino acids. The CDR3 protein is CASSIGDTQYF. Here the CDR3 DNA reads TGTGCCAGTAGTATAGGAGATACGCAGTATTTT.

The genes are TRBV7-9 and TRBJ2-7; 7 bases line up with TRBD2. The V gene's germline CDR1 is SEHNR and CDR2 FQNEAQ (reference sequence). J lost 3 bases, V lost 1 base, and 6 bases had no gene match. CDR3 length equals 15 residues. Written as DNA, the CDR3 is TGTGCCAGCAGCTTAGGGTGGGAGGGGCGCTACGAGCAGTACTTC. Translated: CASSLGWEGRYEQYF. Supplemented by reference TRBV7-9 and TRBJ2-7, the full variable domain reads DTGVSQNPRHKITKRGQNVTFRCDPISEHNRLYWYRQTLGQGPEFLTYFQNEAQLEKSRLLSDRFSAERPKGSFSTLEIQRTEQGDSAMYLCASSLGWEGRYEQYFGPGTRLTVT.

The chain links TRBV16 to TRBJ1-2; possible D gene TRBD1, 5 bases. Germline V gene lookup returns CDR1 KGHSY and CDR2 FQNENV. Trimming pared 0 bases from V and 8 bases from J, leaving 22 bases between. This CDR3 has 17 amino acids. Here the CDR3 reads CASSQSEGKNRSKGYTF. As DNA, the CDR3 is TGTGCCAGCAGCCAATCGGAGGGGAAGAACCGCTCTAAGGGCTACACCTTC.

The chain couples TRBV5-1 to TRBJ2-7; 8 nucleotides match TRBD1. This CDR3 is 15 amino acids long. Germline trimming cut 0 bases from V and 6 bases from J; bases unmatched to any gene: 8. The germline CDR1 and CDR2 sequences are SGHRS and YFSETQ. CDR3 sequence: CASSLGSQGAPEQYF. CDR3 in DNA: TGCGCCAGCAGCTTGGGCTCCCAGGGGGCGCCCGAGCAGTACTTC.

The CDR3 DNA reads TGTGCCAGCAGCCCGCTGGGCAGCGCCTACGAGCAGTACTTC. It translates to CASSPLGSAYEQYF. The chain has TRBV4-2 and TRBJ2-7; D uncertain. The CDR3 sequence is 14 residues long. Trimming left V 4 bases short and J 2 bases short, with 12 bases between. The V gene's germline CDR1 is LGHNA and CDR2 YNFKEQ.